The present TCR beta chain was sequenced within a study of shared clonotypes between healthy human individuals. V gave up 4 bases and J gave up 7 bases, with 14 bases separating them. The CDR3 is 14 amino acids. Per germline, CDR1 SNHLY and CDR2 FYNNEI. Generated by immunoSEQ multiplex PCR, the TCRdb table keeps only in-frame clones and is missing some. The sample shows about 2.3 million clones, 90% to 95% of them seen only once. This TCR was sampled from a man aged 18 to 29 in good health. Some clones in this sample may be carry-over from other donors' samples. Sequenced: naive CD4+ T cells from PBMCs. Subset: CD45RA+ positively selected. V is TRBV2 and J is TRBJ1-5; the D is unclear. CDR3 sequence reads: CASSAQRGGQPQHF. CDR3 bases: TGTGCCAGCAGTGCTCAACGGGGAGGGCAGCCCCAGCATTTT.